The text below deals with one T cell receptor (beta chain). Its antigen is unknown. The entry originates in a study of T cells in Graves' hyperthyroidism and ophthalmopathy. Study observations and caveats: Researchers report that a 13 V-J model separated ophthalmopathy from stable hyperthyroidism.

Template material for amplifying TCR beta CDR3 regions consisted of RNA transcripts. Initially, a first-round RT-PCR of the TCR CDR3 employed the HTBI primer set. A single record per CDR3 protein comes from TCRdb applying MiXCR to the multiplex PCR reads. In the table there are approximately 330,000 distinct CDR3 sequences, approximately 14% of which are singletons. V gave up 2 bases and J gave up 0 bases, with 15 bases separating them. Germline CDR1 SGDLS, CDR2 YYNGEE. CDR3 length: 17 residues. The sequence was collected from a woman aged 40 to 50 with Graves' ophthalmopathy. The V and J genes are TRBV9 and TRBJ2-1; the D call may be TRBD1 or TRBD2 (5 bases each). The sequenced sample consisted of blood. The CDR3, as DNA: TGTGCCAGCAGCGTGGCTGGGGGTCAGAGCTCCTACAATGAGCAGTTCTTC. Amino acid sequence: CASSVAGGQSSYNEQFF.